The TCR beta chain under discussion was sequenced for a study of OX40 agonist ivuxolimab in advanced cancers. Notes on the study in general: On average, CD8+ T cells had more expanded clones than CD4+.

The germline CDR1 and CDR2 sequences are WNHNN and SYGVQD (reference sequence). V dropped 5 bases and J dropped 2 bases, with 11 bases sitting between them. The CDR3 runs 14 residues. Turning to this clone: Its antigen remains unknown.

Produced via immunoSEQ multiplex PCR; TCRdb's table is partial and in-frame only. The data hold fewer than 75,000 clones, with approximately 86% observed a single time. The specimen was CD4+ or CD8+ T cells sorted from blood, collected in a trial of the OX40 agonist ivuxolimab. The V call is TRBV10-1, the J call TRBJ2-3, with D perhaps matching TRBD1 (6 bases). The TCR originated in an adult with an advanced solid tumor such as melanoma, head and neck, liver or kidney cancer. This CDR3 is CASSWDTSTDTQYF. The CDR3 DNA follows: TGCGCCAGCAGTTGGGACACGTCCACAGATACGCAGTATTTT.